Each of the 10 T cell receptor beta chains below was sequenced from the same sample in a study of regulatory T cells in long-lasting Graves disease. Time point denoted: persistent/refractory GD, antithyroid drugs over 5 years with positive TRAb. The TCR library was prepared using RNA isolated from PBMCs. Researchers made TCR beta libraries by using iRepertoire HTBI primers and running Arm-PCR on CDR3 regions. TCRdb re-analysed the multiplex PCR reads in MiXCR, keeping a single row per CDR3 protein. The sample records 700,000 or so distinct CDR3 sequences, 30% being singletons. This sample comprised peripheral blood mononuclear cells (PBMCs), obtained when the disease was refractory, from a patient treated with antithyroid drugs. All receptors come from a female donor with Graves disease.

This rearrangement joins TRBV7-3 to TRBJ2-2; D is uncertain. Trimming left V 1 base short and J 2 bases short, with 5 bases between. CDR3 size: 14 residues. Per germline, CDR1 SGHTA and CDR2 FQGTGA. The CDR3 bases are TGTGCCAGCAGCTTAATACCCAACACCGGGGAGCTGTTTTTT. Amino acids: CASSLIPNTGELFF.

The rearrangement links TRBV28 to TRBJ2-7; D unresolved. Trimming removed 5 bases from V and 2 bases from J, with 13 bases in between. The CDR3 contains 14 residues. CDR1 MDHEN and CDR2 SYDVKM come from the germline V gene. The CDR3 sequence: CASSLPGLTYEQYF. The CDR3 nucleotides read TGTGCCAGCAGTCTCCCAGGCCTCACCTACGAGCAGTACTTC.

The genes are TRBV2 and TRBJ2-2; 11 nucleotides match TRBD2. Trimming at V came to 5 bases and at J to 1 base, leaving 6 bases not matched to a gene. Germline CDR1 is SNHLY and CDR2 is FYNNEI. The CDR3 is 17 amino acids. The CDR3 loop reads CASSPTGTSGNTGELFF. CDR3 nucleotides: TGTGCCAGCAGTCCTACCGGGACTAGCGGGAACACCGGGGAGCTGTTTTTT.

The chain links TRBV3-1 to TRBJ1-6; TRBD1 matches at 7 bases. Germline V gene lookup returns CDR1 LGHDT and CDR2 YNNKEL (reference sequence). After removal of 4 bases from V and 8 bases from J, the junction contained 8 bases not matched to a gene. CDR3 length equals 15 residues. The CDR3 sequence: CASSRGTVGYSPLHF. CDR3 bases: TGTGCCAGCAGCCGTGGGACAGTTGGCTATTCACCCCTCCACTTT.

The J gene is TRBJ1-2, the V gene TRBV15; D not certain. V lost 0 bases to trimming and J lost 8 bases, with 13 bases between them. Germline assignment: CDR1 LNHNV and CDR2 YYDKDF (reference sequence). This CDR3 comprises 14 residues. The CDR3 reads CATSRDRSFVGYTF. The CDR3 bases are TGTGCCACCAGCAGAGATCGCAGTTTTGTGGGCTACACCTTC.

This clonotype was seen at least ten times. The V and J genes are TRBV20-1 and TRBJ1-1; no reliable D call. V dropped 0 bases and J dropped 1 base, with 9 bases sitting between them. Germline-derived CDR1 and CDR2 are DFQATT and SNEGSKA (reference sequence). CDR3 size: 14 residues. The CDR3 bases are TGCAGTGCTAGAGAAATGACAAGGAACACTGAAGCTTTCTTT. This codes for CSAREMTRNTEAFF.

At least ten counts were recorded for this clonotype. This chain connects TRBV30 to TRBJ1-4; 9 bases fit TRBD1. The J segment lost 8 bases and the V segment lost 3 bases, leaving 10 bases of the junction unmatched. Germline lookup yields CDR1 GTSNPN and CDR2 SVGIG (reference sequence). The CDR3 is 15 amino acids. CDR3 nucleotides: TGTGCCTGGAGGAGGAAGGGACAGGGAGAAGAAAAACTGTTTTTT. Protein product: CAWRRKGQGEEKLFF.

The rearrangement joins TRBV29-1 to TRBJ1-1, with D unresolved. Germline V gives CDR1 SQVTM, CDR2 ANQGSEA. Trimming removed 3 bases from V and 7 bases from J, with 9 bases in between. There are 11 residues in the CDR3. In DNA form, the CDR3 reads TGCAGCGTTGACACCAGATTTGAAGCTTTCTTT. This sequence encodes CSVDTRFEAFF.

This clonotype showed up just a few times. The gene calls are TRBV10-3 and TRBJ1-2; the match to TRBD1 covers 7 bases. Germline lookup yields CDR1 ENHRY and CDR2 SYGVKD. The CDR3 has 13 residues. Germline trimming cut 6 bases from V and 7 bases from J; bases unmatched to any gene: 8. Here the CDR3 reads CAISGQAVGGYTF. The DNA of the CDR3 is TGTGCCATCAGCGGACAGGCCGTAGGTGGCTACACCTTC.

This clonotype was detected a few times. This chain joins TRBV10-3 and TRBJ2-2, with 7 bases identical to TRBD1. Germline V gives CDR1 ENHRY, CDR2 SYGVKD. V gave up 2 bases and J gave up 7 bases; unmatched junction bases: 13. This CDR3 is built from 17 residues. The CDR3, as DNA: TGTGCCATCAGTGAGGAACCCGGGACAGCCTGGCACGGGGAGCTGTTTTTT. Protein sequence: CAISEEPGTAWHGELFF.